This T cell receptor beta chain was profiled in a study of T cells after yellow fever vaccination. This clonotype was detected a few times. MiXCR was run by TCRdb on the 5' RACE reads, yielding one entry per CDR3 protein. This table has 99,000 or so distinct CDR3 sequences, 5.8% appearing once. Per germline, CDR1 SQVTM and CDR2 ANQGSEA. Trimming took 7 bases from V and 6 from J; bases not matched to a gene: 7. This CDR3 spans 13 amino acids. The sequences come from CD8+ T cells sorted from PBMCs, collected 10 days after the yellow fever booster vaccination. The receptor's source is a young man who received the YFV17D yellow fever vaccine. This chain links TRBV29-1 with TRBJ1-5; 9 bases are shared with TRBD1. The chain's CDR3 is CSARTGEAQPQHF. CDR3 coding DNA: TGCAGCGCTCGGACAGGGGAGGCTCAGCCCCAGCATTTT.